These 23 T cell receptor beta chains were all obtained from the same sample, sequenced in a study of beta chain features in type 1 diabetes. Sequenced material consisted of expressed TCRB transcripts (all of the isolated RNA was reverse transcribed). The repertoire was sequenced with immunoSEQ multiplex PCR; TCRdb's copy has only in-frame clones and lacks some. The sample records 25,000 or so clones, roughly two thirds being singletons. The sequenced sample was Tregs from blood. The receptors here all came from a middle-aged woman in good health.

The J gene is TRBJ1-1, the V gene TRBV11-2; D not certain. CDR1 SGHAT and CDR2 FQNNGV come from the germline V gene. V lost 5 bases and J 1 base, leaving 14 bases between the germline ends. This CDR3 spans 15 amino acids. The CDR3 region is CASSRGINRNTEAFF. The CDR3, as DNA: TGTGCCAGCAGCCGAGGTATTAATCGGAACACTGAAGCTTTCTTT.

The chain carries TRBV7-2 and TRBJ2-7; D possibly corresponds to TRBD1 (6 bases). Per germline, CDR1 SGHTA and CDR2 FQGNSA. Deletions cut 4 bases from V and 2 bases from J, with 12 bases between. The length of the CDR3 is 14 residues. CDR3 sequence reads: CASSSQQGTYEQYF. DNA for the CDR3: TGTGCCAGCAGCTCCCAACAGGGAACCTACGAGCAGTACTTC.

The V gene is TRBV7-8, the J gene TRBJ1-1; 8 bases line up with TRBD1. Trimming took 4 bases from V and 11 from J; bases not matched to a gene: 12. CDR1 SGHVS and CDR2 FQNEAQ come from the germline V gene. CDR3 length: 14 amino acids. The CDR3 sequence: CASSSEQGAFGAFF. The CDR3 region has the DNA TGTGCCAGCAGCTCCGAGCAGGGGGCTTTTGGGGCTTTCTTT.

The chain carries TRBV19 and TRBJ1-1, with a weak D call TRBD1 (5 bases). CDR3 size: 13 residues. The germline V and J ends were trimmed by 2 bases and 5 bases, with 9 bases remaining between them. The V gene's germline CDR1 is LNHDA and CDR2 SQIVND (reference sequence). This CDR3 is CASSIFRGTEAFF. DNA for the CDR3: TGTGCCAGTAGTATATTCCGGGGGACTGAAGCTTTCTTT. The full variable domain, with the rest looked up from reference TRBV19 and TRBJ1-1, is DGGITQSPKYLFRKEGQNVTLSCEQNLNHDAMYWYRQDPGQGLRLIYYSQIVNDFQKGDIAEGYSVSREKKESFPLTVTSAQKNPTAFYLCASSIFRGTEAFFGQGTRLTVV.

This clone was found once. CDR3 region: CASSPFAGASNEKLFF. In nucleotides, the CDR3 is TGTGCCAGCTCACCCTTCGCGGGGGCATCTAATGAAAAACTGTTTTTT. The rearrangement links TRBV18 to TRBJ1-4; a weak D match, TRBD1 (6 bases). Germline V gives CDR1 KGHSH, CDR2 LQKENI. This CDR3 is built from 16 residues. Trimming took off 3 bases at V and 3 bases at J, with 14 bases between the two ends. The full variable domain, with the rest looked up from reference TRBV18 and TRBJ1-4, is NAGVMQNPRHLVRRRGQEARLRCSPMKGHSHVYWYRQLPEEGLKFMVYLQKENIIDESGMPKERFSAEFPKEGPSILRIQQVVRGDSAAYFCASSPFAGASNEKLFFGSGTQLSVL.

The V call is TRBV7-9, the J call TRBJ2-3; perhaps TRBD1 as D (6 bases). Trimming stripped 5 bases from V and 0 bases from J, with 12 bases between. Germline V lookup: CDR1 SEHNR, CDR2 FQNEAQ (reference sequence). CDR3 length: 15 amino acids. DNA for the CDR3: TGTGCCAGCAGCCAATGGGACACGAGCACAGATACGCAGTATTTT. Translated: CASSQWDTSTDTQYF.

This chain uses TRBV7-9 with TRBJ2-1; 10 nucleotides align to TRBD2. The CDR3 is 16 residues long. Germline V CDR1 and CDR2: SEHNR, FQNEAQ (reference sequence). With V trimmed by 3 bases and J by 6 bases, 8 bases remained unmatched. The chain's CDR3 is CASSFPTSGAFNEQFF. CDR3 nucleotide sequence: TGTGCCAGCAGCTTTCCTACTAGCGGGGCCTTCAATGAGCAGTTCTTC. The full variable domain, completed using reference TRBV7-9 and TRBJ2-1, is DTGVSQNPRHKITKRGQNVTFRCDPISEHNRLYWYRQTLGQGPEFLTYFQNEAQLEKSRLLSDRFSAERPKGSFSTLEIQRTEQGDSAMYLCASSFPTSGAFNEQFFGPGTRLTVL.

The chain carries TRBV19 and TRBJ2-5, with 8 positions matching TRBD1. The J call may be mistaken, given a closer DNA end match to TRBJ2-7. The CDR3 has 15 residues. From germline, CDR1 is LNHDA and CDR2 SQIVND (reference sequence). This CDR3 is CASSLASGQVYEQYF. CDR3 DNA sequence: TGTGCCAGTAGTCTAGCATCGGGACAGGTGTACGAGCAGTACTTC.

V is TRBV6-5 and J is TRBJ2-2, with TRBD1 matching over 10 bases. The CDR3 contains 15 residues. V trimming: 6 bases; J trimming: 4 bases; junction bases outside the gene matches: 5. Germline CDR1 and CDR2: MNHEY and SVGAGI. This chain's CDR3 is CASRWTGGVTGELFF. For the CDR3, the DNA is TGTGCCAGCAGGTGGACAGGGGGTGTCACCGGGGAGCTGTTTTTT.

V usage is TRBV5-1 and J usage is TRBJ1-5, with TRBD1 as a possible D gene (5 bases). The CDR3 totals 15 residues. Per germline, CDR1 SGHRS and CDR2 YFSETQ. Trimming stripped 0 bases from V and 6 bases from J, with 13 bases between. This chain's CDR3 is CASSLAGLASQPQHF. For the CDR3, the DNA is TGCGCCAGCAGCTTGGCAGGGTTAGCAAGTCAGCCCCAGCATTTT.

This clone was observed a handful of times. The chain carries TRBV19 and TRBJ2-3; D is undetermined. CDR3 length equals 12 residues. Trimming left V 3 bases short and J 2 bases short, with 3 bases between. The germline CDR1 and CDR2 sequences are LNHDA and SQIVND (reference sequence). CDR3: CASSIHTDTQYF. CDR3 nucleotides: TGTGCCAGTAGTATTCACACAGATACGCAGTATTTT.

The chain is built from TRBV7-8 and TRBJ2-7, with D tentatively TRBD1 (5 bases). The V gene lost 5 bases and the J gene lost 6 bases, with 14 bases spanning the gap. The CDR3 runs to 13 residues. In germline, CDR1 is SGHVS, CDR2 FQNEAQ. The CDR3 DNA follows: TGTGCCAGCAGCCCAGGGAAGGGGCGCGAGCAGTACTTC. It yields the protein CASSPGKGREQYF.

A few counts support this clone. The J gene is TRBJ2-2, the V gene TRBV10-3; TRBD1 might be the D (6 bases). The CDR3 is 13 residues long. Trimming pared 11 bases from V and 0 bases from J, leaving 10 bases between. Germline V gene lookup returns CDR1 ENHRY and CDR2 SYGVKD. CDR3 bases: TGTGCCGTAGGGGGACCGAACACCGGGGAGCTGTTTTTT. Translation gives CAVGGPNTGELFF.

The chain recombines TRBV7-6 with TRBJ2-1; D perhaps matches TRBD2 (6 bases). Trimming cost V 5 bases and J 6 bases, with 20 bases left between them. Germline V lookup: CDR1 SGHVS, CDR2 FNYEAQ. The CDR3 has 16 amino acids. CDR3 amino acids: CASSEARGGLSNEQFF. The CDR3 region has the DNA TGTGCCAGCAGCGAGGCGAGGGGAGGTTTGTCCAATGAGCAGTTCTTC.

As DNA, the CDR3 is TGTGCCAGCAGCCCCAGAAAGGGGGGGAATGAGCAGTTCTTC. It specifies CASSPRKGGNEQFF. The rearrangement joins TRBV5-4 to TRBJ2-1; maybe TRBD2 (7 bases). The CDR3 length is 14 residues. Trimming removed 4 bases at V and 7 bases at J, with 15 bases between. Germline values: CDR1 SGHNT, CDR2 YYREEE (reference sequence).

This clone is termed medium-sized. The V and J genes are TRBV18 and TRBJ1-1; a weak D match, TRBD1 (5 bases). The CDR3 is 13 residues long. V lost 2 bases, J lost 7 bases, and 11 bases lay in between. Germline-derived CDR1 and CDR2 are KGHSH and LQKENI. The CDR3 region is CASSPAQGGEAFF. The CDR3 region has the DNA TGTGCCAGCTCACCAGCTCAGGGAGGTGAAGCTTTCTTT. Complete variable domain (other parts from reference TRBV18 and TRBJ1-1): NAGVMQNPRHLVRRRGQEARLRCSPMKGHSHVYWYRQLPEEGLKFMVYLQKENIIDESGMPKERFSAEFPKEGPSILRIQQVVRGDSAAYFCASSPAQGGEAFFGQGTRLTVV.

The rearrangement joins TRBV19 to TRBJ1-5; 10 nucleotides align to TRBD1. CDR1 is LNHDA, CDR2 SQIVND, per germline (reference sequence). V lost 3 bases, J lost 7 bases, and 6 bases stayed unmatched. This CDR3 is built from 15 residues. Here the CDR3 reads CASSMSGQGEQPQHF. CDR3 DNA sequence: TGTGCCAGTAGTATGTCCGGACAGGGGGAACAGCCCCAGCATTTT.

This clone was seen only a few times. This chain connects TRBV10-3 to TRBJ1-1; tentatively, D is TRBD1 (6 bases). The ends were cut back, 4 bases at V and 1 base at J, with 10 bases in the middle. This CDR3 is 14 amino acids long. CDR1 and CDR2 (germline): ENHRY, SYGVKD. The CDR3 nucleotides read TGTGCCATCAGTGGACAGGCACAGAACACTGAAGCTTTCTTT. Amino acid sequence: CAISGQAQNTEAFF.

The V and J genes are TRBV5-1 and TRBJ2-1, with 12 bases that match TRBD1. With 3 bases clipped from V and 9 bases from J, the junction kept 13 bases outside the gene matches. In germline, CDR1 is SGHRS, CDR2 YFSETQ. The CDR3 is made up of 17 amino acids. CDR3: CASSSDFGTGGSGEQFF. The CDR3 DNA follows: TGCGCCAGCAGCTCGGACTTTGGGACAGGGGGCTCTGGTGAGCAGTTCTTC.

V is TRBV28 and J is TRBJ1-4, with D unclear. CDR3 length: 13 residues. Germline CDR1 is MDHEN and CDR2 is SYDVKM. Trimming shortened V by 2 bases and J by 3 bases, and 4 bases separated the two germline ends. The CDR3 reads CASSLGPNEKLFF. CDR3 nucleotides: TGTGCCAGCAGTTTAGGGCCTAATGAAAAACTGTTTTTT.

The chain couples TRBV20-1 to TRBJ2-3; tentatively, D is TRBD2 (6 bases). This CDR3 region has 11 residues. V was trimmed by 5 bases and J by 4 bases, leaving 7 bases between them. From germline, CDR1 is DFQATT and CDR2 SNEGSKA (reference sequence). This chain's CDR3 is CSAGGSDTQYF. The CDR3 nucleotides are TGCAGTGCTGGGGGGTCAGATACGCAGTATTTT.

This clone came up once. The chain joins TRBV5-1 to TRBJ1-2; TRBD1 agrees at 7 bases. The trim removed 3 bases at V and 4 bases at J, leaving 0 bases unmatched. CDR1 is SGHRS and CDR2 is YFSETQ in the germline V gene. CDR3 length equals 12 residues. This chain's CDR3 is CASSWDSYGYTF. In DNA, the CDR3 is TGCGCCAGCAGCTGGGACAGCTATGGCTACACCTTC.

The CDR3 protein is CASSIDVNTEAFF. The DNA for the CDR3 is TGTGCCAGTAGTATAGACGTGAACACTGAAGCTTTCTTT. The chain joins TRBV19 to TRBJ1-1, with D unresolved. This CDR3 spans 13 amino acids. Germline V lookup: CDR1 LNHDA, CDR2 SQIVND (reference sequence). The germline V and J ends were trimmed by 0 bases and 0 bases, with 2 bases remaining between them.